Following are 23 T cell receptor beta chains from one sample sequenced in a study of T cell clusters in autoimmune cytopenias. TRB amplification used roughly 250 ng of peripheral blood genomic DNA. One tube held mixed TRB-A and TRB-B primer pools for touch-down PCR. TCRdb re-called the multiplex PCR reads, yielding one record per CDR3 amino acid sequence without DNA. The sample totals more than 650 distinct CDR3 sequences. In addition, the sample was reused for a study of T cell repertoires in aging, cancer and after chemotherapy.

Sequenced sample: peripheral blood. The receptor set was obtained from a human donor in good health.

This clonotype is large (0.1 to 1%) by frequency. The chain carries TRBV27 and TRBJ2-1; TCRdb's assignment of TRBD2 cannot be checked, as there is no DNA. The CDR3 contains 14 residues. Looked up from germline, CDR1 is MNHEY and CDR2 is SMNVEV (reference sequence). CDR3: CASSLRGTLPWQFF.

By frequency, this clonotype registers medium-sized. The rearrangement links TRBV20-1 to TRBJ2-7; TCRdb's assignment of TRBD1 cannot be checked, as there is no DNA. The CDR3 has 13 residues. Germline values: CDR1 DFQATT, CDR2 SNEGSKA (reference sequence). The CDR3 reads CSARDPRAYEQYF.

CDR3 in amino acids: CSANIGASNQPQHF. J is TRBJ1-5 and V is TRBV20-1. The length of the CDR3 is 14 residues. The germline CDR1 and CDR2 sequences are DFQATT and SNEGSKA (reference sequence).

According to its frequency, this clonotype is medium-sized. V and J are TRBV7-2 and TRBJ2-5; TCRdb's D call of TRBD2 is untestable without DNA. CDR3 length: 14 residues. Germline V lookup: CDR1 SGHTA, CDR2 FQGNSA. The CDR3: CASSWGAGQETQYF.

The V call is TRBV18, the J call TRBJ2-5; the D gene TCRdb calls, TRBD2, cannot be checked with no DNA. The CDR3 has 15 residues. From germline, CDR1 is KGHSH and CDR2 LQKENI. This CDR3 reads CASSPGTSGRETQYF.

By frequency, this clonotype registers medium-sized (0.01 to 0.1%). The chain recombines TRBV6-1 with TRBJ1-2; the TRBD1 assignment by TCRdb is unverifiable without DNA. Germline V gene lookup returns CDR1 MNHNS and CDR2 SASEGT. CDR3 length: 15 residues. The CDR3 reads CASTESAWGASGYTF.

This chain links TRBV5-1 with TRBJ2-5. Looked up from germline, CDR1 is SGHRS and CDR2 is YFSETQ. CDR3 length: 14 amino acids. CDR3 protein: CASAQRGSQETQYF.

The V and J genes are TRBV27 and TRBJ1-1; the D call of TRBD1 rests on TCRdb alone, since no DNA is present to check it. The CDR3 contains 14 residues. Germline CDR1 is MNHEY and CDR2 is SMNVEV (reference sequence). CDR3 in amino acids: CASSRTGGAGLAFF.

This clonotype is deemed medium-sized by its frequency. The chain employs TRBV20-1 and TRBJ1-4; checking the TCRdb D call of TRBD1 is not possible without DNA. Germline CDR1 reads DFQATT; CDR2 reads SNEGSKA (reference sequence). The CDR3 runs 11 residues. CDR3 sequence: CSAYRVEKLFF.

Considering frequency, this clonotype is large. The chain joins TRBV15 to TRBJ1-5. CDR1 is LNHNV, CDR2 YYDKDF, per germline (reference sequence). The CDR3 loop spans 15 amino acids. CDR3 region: CATSRLTGPQWPQHF. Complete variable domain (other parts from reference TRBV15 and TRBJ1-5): DAMVIQNPRYQVTQFGKPVTLSCSQTLNHNVMYWYQQKSSQAPKLLFHYYDKDFNNEADTPDNFQSRRPNTSFCFLDIRSPGLGDTAMYLCATSRLTGPQWPQHFGDGTRLSIL.

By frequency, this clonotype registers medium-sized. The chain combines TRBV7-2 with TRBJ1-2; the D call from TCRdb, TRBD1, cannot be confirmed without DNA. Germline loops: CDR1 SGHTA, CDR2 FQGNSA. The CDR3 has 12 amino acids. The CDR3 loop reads CASSPTGSNYTF.

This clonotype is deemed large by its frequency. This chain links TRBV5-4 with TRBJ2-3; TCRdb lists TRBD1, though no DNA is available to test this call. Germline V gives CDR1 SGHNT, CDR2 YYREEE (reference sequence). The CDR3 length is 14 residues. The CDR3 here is CASSLLGVTDTQYF.

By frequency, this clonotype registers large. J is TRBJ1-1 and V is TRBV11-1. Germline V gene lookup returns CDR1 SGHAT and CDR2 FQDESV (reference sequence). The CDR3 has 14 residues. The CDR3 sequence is CASSLRRHQRETFF.

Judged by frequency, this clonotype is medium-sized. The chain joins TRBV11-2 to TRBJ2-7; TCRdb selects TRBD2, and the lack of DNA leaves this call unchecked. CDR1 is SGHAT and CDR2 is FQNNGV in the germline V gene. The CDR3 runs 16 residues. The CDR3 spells CASSPTGSGSSYEQYF.

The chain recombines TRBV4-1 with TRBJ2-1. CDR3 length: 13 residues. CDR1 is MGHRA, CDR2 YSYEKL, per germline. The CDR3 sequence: CASSLEAGSPRFF.

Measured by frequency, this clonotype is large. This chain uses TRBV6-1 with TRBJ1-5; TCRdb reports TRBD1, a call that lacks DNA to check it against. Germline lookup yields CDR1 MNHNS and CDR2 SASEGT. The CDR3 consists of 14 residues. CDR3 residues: CASGWTGGNQPQHF.

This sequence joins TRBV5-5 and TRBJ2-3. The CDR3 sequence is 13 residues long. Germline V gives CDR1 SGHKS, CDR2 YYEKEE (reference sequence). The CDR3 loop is CASSLISTDTQYF.

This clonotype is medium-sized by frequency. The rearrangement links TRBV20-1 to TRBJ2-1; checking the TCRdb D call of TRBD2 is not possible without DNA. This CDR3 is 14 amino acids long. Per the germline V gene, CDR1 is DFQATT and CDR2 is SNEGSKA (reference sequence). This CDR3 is CSASFQSSTSEQFF.

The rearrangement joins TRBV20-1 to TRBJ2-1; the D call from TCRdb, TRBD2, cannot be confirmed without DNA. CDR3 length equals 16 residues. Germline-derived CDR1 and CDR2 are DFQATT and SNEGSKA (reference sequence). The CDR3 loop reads CSAGARSSGRAGEQFF.

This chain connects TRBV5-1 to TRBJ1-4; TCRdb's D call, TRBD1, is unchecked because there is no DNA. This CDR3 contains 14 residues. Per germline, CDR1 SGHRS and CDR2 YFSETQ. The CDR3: CASSPGDRGEKLFF.

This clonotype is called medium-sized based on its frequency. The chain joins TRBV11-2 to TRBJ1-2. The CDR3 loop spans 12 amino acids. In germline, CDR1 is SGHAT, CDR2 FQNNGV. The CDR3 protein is CASRSGWNGYTF. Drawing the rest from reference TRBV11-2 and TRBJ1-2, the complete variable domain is EAGVAQSPRYKIIEKRQSVAFWCNPISGHATLYWYQQILGQGPKLLIQFQNNGVVDDSQLPKDRFSAERLKGVDSTLKIQPAKLEDSAVYLCASRSGWNGYTFGSGTRLTVV.

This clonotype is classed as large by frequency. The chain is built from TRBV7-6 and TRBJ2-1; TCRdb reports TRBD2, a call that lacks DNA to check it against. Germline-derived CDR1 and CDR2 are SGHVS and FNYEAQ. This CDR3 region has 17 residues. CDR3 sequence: CASSSPRASGDYNEQFF.

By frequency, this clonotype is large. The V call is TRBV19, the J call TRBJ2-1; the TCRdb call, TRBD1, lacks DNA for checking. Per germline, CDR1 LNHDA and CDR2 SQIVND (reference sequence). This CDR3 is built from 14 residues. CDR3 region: CASIDRGDFNEQFF.